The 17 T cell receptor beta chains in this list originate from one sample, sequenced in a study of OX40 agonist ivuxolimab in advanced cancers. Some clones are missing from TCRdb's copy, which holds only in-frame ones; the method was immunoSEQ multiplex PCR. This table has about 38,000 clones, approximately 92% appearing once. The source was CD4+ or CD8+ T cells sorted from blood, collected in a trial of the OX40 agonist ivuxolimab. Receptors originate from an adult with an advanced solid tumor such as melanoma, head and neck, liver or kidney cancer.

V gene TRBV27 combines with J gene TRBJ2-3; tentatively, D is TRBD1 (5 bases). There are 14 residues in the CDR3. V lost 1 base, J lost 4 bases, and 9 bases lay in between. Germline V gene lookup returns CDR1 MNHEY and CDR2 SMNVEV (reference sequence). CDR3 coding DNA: TGTGCCAGCAGTTTATTTGTAGGGGCAGATACGCAGTATTTT. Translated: CASSLFVGADTQYF.

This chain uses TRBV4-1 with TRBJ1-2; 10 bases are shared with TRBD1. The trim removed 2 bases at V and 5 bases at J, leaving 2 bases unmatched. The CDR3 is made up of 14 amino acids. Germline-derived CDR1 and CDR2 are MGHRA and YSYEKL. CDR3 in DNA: TGCGCCAGCAGCCAACTGGGACAGGGGTATGGCTACACCTTC. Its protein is CASSQLGQGYGYTF.

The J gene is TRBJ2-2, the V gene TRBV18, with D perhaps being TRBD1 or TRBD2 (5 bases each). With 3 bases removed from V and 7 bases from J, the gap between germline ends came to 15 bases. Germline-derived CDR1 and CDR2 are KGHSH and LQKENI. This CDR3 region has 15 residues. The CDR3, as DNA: TGTGCCAGCTCACCGAGGGGATCGGTGGTCGGGGAGCTGTTTTTT. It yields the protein CASSPRGSVVGELFF.

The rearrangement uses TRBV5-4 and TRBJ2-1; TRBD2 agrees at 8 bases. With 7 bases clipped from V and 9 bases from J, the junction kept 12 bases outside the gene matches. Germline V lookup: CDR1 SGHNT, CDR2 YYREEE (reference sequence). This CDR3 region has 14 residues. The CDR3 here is CASPREERECEQFF. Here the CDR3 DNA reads TGTGCCAGCCCCAGGGAGGAGCGGGAGTGTGAGCAGTTCTTC.

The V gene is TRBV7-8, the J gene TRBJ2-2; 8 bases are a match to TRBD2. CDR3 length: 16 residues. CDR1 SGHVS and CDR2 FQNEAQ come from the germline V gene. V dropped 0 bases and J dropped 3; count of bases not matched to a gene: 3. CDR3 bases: TGTGCCAGCAGCTTAGCAACTAGCGGAGACACCGGGGAGCTGTTTTTT. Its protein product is CASSLATSGDTGELFF. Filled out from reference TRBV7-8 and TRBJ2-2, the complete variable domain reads GAGVSQSPRYKVAKRGQDVALRCDPISGHVSLFWYQQALGQGPEFLTYFQNEAQLDKSGLPSDRFFAERPEGSVSTLKIQRTQQEDSAVYLCASSLATSGDTGELFFGEGSRLTVL.

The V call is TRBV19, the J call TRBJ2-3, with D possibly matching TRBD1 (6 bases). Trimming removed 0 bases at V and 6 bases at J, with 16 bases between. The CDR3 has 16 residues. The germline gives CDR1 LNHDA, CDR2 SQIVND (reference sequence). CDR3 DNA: TGTGCCAGTAGTATAGACTCCGGGACAACGGGGGATACGCAGTATTTT. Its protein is CASSIDSGTTGDTQYF.

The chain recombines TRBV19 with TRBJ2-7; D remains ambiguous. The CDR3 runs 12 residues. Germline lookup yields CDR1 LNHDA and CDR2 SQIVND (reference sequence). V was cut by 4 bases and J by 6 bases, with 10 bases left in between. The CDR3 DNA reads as TGTGCCAGTAGTAGGCCGAACGGCGAGCAGTACTTC. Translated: CASSRPNGEQYF.

In nucleotides, the CDR3 is TGTGCCAGCAGCCCGAGAGGGGCGGCCGGGGCCAACGTCCTGACTTTC. As protein: CASSPRGAAGANVLTF. J is TRBJ2-6 and V is TRBV9; D may correspond to TRBD1 or TRBD2 (5 bases each). There are 16 residues in the CDR3. The V end lost 4 bases, the J end lost 4 bases, and 15 bases lay between the germline ends. Germline values: CDR1 SGDLS, CDR2 YYNGEE.

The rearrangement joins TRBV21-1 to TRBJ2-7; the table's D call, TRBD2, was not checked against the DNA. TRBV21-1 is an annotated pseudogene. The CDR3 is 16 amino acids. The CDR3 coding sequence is TGTGCCAGCAGCAAAGTCGAAAAGCGGGAGGCCTACGAGCAGTACGTC. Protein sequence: CASSKVEKREAYEQYV.

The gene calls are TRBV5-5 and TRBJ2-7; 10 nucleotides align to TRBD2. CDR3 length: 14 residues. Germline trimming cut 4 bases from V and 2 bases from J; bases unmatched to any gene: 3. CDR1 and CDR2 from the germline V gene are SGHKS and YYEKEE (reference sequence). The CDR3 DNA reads TGTGCCAGCAGCGTAGCGGGAGGCACCTACGAGCAGTACGTC. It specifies CASSVAGGTYEQYV.

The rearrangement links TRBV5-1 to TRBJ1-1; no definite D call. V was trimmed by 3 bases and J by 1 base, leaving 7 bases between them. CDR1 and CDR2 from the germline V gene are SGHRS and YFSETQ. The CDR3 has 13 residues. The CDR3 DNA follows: TGCGCCAGCAGCTCCCCACCGAACACTGAAGCTTTCTTT. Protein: CASSSPPNTEAFF. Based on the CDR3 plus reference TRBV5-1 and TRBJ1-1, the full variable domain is KAGVTQTPRYLIKTRGQQVTLSCSPISGHRSVSWYQQTPGQGLQFLFEYFSETQRNKGNFPGRFSGRQFSNSRSEMNVSTLELGDSALYLCASSSPPNTEAFFGQGTRLTVV.

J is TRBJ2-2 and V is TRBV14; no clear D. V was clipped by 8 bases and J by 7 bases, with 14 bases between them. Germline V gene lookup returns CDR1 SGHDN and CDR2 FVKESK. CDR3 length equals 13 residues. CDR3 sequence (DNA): TGTGCCAGCTCTGGGCCCCTATTCGGGGAGCTGTTTTTT. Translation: CASSGPLFGELFF.

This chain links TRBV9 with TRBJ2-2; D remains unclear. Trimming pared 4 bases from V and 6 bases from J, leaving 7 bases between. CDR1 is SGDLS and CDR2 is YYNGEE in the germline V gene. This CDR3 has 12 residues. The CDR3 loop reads CASSLSAGELFF. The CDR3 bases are TGTGCCAGCAGCCTCTCCGCCGGGGAGCTGTTTTTT.

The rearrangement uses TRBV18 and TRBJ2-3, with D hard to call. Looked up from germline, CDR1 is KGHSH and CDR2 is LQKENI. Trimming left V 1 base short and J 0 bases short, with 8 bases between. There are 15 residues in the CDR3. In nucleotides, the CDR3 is TGTGCCAGCTCACCACGGCCACTCAGCACAGATACGCAGTATTTT. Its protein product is CASSPRPLSTDTQYF. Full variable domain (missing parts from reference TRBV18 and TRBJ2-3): NAGVMQNPRHLVRRRGQEARLRCSPMKGHSHVYWYRQLPEEGLKFMVYLQKENIIDESGMPKERFSAEFPKEGPSILRIQQVVRGDSAAYFCASSPRPLSTDTQYFGPGTRLTVL.

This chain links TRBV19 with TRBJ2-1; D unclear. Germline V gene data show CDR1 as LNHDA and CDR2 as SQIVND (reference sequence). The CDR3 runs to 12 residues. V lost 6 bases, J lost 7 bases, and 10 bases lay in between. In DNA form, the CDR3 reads TGTGCCAGTAGCTATAGTGTTAATGAGCAGTTCTTC. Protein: CASSYSVNEQFF.

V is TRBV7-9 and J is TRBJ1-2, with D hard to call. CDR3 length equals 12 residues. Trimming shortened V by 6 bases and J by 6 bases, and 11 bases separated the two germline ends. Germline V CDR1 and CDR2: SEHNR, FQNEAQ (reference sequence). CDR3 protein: CASSKASDGYTF. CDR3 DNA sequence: TGTGCCAGCAGTAAGGCTTCCGATGGCTACACCTTC.

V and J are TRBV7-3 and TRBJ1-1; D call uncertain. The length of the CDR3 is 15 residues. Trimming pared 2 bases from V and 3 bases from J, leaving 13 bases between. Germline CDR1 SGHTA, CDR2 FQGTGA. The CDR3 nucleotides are TGTGCCAGCAGCTTAGACCCCGGATTGGACACTGAAGCTTTCTTT. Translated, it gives CASSLDPGLDTEAFF.